The T cell receptor beta chain under discussion was sequenced for a study of T cells in Graves' hyperthyroidism and ophthalmopathy. There are many counts of this clonotype. The investigators amplified TCR beta CDR3 regions from RNA transcripts. Using the HTBI primer set, a first-round RT-PCR was run on the TCR CDR3. TCRdb itself ran the multiplex PCR reads through MiXCR, one entry per CDR3 protein. The table records a few hundred thousand distinct CDR3 sequences, 21% of them present only once. The hyperthyroidism patients had all been newly diagnosed, and their disease duration was under 2 months. Their ages ranged from 18 to 65 years. V was cut by 0 bases and J by 8 bases, with 8 bases left in between. The germline gives CDR1 SGHAT, CDR2 FQNNGV. CDR3 length equals 14 residues.

The chain couples TRBV11-2 to TRBJ1-6; D possibly corresponds to TRBD1 (5 bases). Material for sequencing was blood. This clonotype originated in a woman between 50 and 59 years old with Graves' hyperthyroidism. The CDR3 sequence: CASSLEGLHSPLHF. The CDR3 DNA reads TGTGCCAGCAGCTTAGAGGGACTCCATTCACCCCTCCACTTT.